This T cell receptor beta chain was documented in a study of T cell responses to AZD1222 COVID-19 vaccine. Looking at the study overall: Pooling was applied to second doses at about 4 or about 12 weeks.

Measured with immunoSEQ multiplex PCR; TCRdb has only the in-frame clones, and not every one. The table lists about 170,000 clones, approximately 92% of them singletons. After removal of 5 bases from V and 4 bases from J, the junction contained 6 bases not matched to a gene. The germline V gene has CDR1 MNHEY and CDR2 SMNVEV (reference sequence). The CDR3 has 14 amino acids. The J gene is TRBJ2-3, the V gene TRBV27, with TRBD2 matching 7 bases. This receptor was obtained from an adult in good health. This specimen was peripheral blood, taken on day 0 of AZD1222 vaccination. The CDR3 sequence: CASSTAGASDTQYF. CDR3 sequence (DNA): TGTGCCAGCAGTACGGCGGGAGCATCAGATACGCAGTATTTT.